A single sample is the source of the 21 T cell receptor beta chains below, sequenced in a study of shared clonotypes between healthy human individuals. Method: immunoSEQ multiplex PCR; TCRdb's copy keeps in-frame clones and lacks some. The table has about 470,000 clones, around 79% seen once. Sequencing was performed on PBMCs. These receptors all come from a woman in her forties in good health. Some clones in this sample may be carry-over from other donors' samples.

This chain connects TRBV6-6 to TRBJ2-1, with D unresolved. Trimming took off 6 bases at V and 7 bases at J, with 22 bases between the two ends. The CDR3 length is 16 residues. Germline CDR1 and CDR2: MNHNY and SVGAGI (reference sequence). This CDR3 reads CASRLNYLLDRNEQFF. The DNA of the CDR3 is TGTGCCAGCAGACTAAACTACCTCCTTGATCGGAATGAGCAGTTCTTC.

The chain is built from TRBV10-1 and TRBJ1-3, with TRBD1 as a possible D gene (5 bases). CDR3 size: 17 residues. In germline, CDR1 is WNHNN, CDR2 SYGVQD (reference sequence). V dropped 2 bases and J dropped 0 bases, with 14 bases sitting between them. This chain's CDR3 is CASSEVGTRVSGNTIYF. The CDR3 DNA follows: TGCGCCAGCAGTGAGGTAGGGACGCGCGTCTCTGGAAACACCATATATTTT.

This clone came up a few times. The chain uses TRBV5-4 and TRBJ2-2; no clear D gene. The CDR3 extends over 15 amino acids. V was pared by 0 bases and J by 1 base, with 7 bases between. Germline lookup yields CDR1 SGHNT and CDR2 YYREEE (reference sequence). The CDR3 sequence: CASSLDQMNTGELFF. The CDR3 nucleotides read TGTGCCAGCAGCTTGGACCAGATGAACACCGGGGAGCTGTTTTTT.

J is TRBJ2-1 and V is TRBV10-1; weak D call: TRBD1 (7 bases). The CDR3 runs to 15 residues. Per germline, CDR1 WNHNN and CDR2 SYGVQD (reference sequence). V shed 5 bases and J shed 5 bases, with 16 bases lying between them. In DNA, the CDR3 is TGCGCCAGCAGTCCCGGGGGACAGAGGGACAATGAGCAGTTCTTC. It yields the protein CASSPGGQRDNEQFF.

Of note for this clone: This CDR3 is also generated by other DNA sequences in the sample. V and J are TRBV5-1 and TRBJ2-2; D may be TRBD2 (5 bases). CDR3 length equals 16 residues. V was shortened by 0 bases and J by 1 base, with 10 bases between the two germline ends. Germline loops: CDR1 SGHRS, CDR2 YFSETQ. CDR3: CASSLAQGRNTGELFF. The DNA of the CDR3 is TGCGCCAGCAGCTTGGCCCAAGGGAGGAACACCGGGGAGCTGTTTTTT.

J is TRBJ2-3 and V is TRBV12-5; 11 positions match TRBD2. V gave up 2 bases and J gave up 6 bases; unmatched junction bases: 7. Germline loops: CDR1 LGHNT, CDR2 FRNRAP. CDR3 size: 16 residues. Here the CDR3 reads CASGLWVAGGPDTQYF. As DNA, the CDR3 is TGTGCTAGTGGTTTGTGGGTAGCGGGAGGGCCCGATACGCAGTATTTT.

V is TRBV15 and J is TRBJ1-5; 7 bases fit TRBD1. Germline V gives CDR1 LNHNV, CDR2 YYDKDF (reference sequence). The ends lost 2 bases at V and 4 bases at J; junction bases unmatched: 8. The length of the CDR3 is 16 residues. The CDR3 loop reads CATSRRAGGGNQPQHF. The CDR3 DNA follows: TGTGCCACCAGCAGACGGGCAGGGGGTGGAAATCAGCCCCAGCATTTT.

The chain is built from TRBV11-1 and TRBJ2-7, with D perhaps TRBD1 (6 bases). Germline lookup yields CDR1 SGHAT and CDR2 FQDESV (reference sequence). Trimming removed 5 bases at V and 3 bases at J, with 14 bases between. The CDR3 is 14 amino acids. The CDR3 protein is CASSRNRDGYEQYF. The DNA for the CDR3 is TGTGCCAGCAGCCGTAACAGGGATGGCTACGAGCAGTACTTC.

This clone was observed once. The CDR3 DNA is TGTGCCAGCAGCAAAGTGGTTGCGACAGCGAACACTGAAGCTTTCTTT. Its translation is CASSKVVATANTEAFF. The chain employs TRBV21-1 and TRBJ1-1; the table calls TRBD1, which could not be checked here. TRBV21-1 is designated a pseudogene. This CDR3 is built from 16 residues.

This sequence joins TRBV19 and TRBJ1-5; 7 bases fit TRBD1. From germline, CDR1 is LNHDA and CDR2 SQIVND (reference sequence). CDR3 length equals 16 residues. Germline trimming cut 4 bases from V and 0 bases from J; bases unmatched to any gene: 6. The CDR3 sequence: CASSTAGGYSNQPQHF. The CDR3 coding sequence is TGTGCCAGTAGTACTGCAGGGGGGTATAGCAATCAGCCCCAGCATTTT. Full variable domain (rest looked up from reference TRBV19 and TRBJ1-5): DGGITQSPKYLFRKEGQNVTLSCEQNLNHDAMYWYRQDPGQGLRLIYYSQIVNDFQKGDIAEGYSVSREKKESFPLTVTSAQKNPTAFYLCASSTAGGYSNQPQHFGDGTRLSIL.

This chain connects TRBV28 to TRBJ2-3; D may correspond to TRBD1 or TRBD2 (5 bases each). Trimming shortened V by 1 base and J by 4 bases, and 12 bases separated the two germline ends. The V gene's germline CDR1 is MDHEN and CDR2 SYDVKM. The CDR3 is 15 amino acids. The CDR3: CASSLSGTGSDTQYF. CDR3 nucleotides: TGTGCCAGCAGTTTATCAGGGACCGGTTCAGATACGCAGTATTTT.

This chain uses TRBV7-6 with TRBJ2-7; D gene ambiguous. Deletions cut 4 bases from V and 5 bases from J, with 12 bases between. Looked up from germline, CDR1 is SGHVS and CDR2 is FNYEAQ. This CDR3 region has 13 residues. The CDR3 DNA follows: TGTGCCAGCAGCTCCCGACCGGCCGACGAGCAGTACTTC. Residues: CASSSRPADEQYF. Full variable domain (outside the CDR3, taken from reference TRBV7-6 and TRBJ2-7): GAGVSQSPRYKVTKRGQDVALRCDPISGHVSLYWYRQALGQGPEFLTYFNYEAQQDKSGLPNDRFSAERPEGSISTLTIQRTEQRDSAMYRCASSSRPADEQYFGPGTRLTVT.

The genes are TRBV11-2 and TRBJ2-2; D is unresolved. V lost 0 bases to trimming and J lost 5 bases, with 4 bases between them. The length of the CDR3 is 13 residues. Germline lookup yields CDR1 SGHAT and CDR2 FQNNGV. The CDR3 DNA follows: TGTGCCAGCAGCTTAGACAGGACCGGGGAGCTGTTTTTT. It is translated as CASSLDRTGELFF.

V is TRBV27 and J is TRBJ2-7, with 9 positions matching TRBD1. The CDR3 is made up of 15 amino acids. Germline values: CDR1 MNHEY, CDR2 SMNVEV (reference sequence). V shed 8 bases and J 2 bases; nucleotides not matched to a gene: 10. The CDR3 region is CASGIWGQGPYEQYF. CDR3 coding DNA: TGTGCCAGCGGTATTTGGGGACAGGGACCCTACGAGCAGTACTTC.

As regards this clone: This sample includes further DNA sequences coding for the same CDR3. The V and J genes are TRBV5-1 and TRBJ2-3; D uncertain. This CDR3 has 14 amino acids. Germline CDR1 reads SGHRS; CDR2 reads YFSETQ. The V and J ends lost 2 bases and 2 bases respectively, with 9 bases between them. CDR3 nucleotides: TGCGCCAGCAGCTTAGAACCGACCACAGATACGCAGTATTTT. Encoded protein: CASSLEPTTDTQYF.

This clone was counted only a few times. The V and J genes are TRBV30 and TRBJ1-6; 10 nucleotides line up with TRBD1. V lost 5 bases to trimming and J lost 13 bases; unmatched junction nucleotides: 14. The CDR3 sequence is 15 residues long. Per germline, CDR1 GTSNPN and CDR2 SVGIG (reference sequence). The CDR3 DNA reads TGTGCCTGGGGGCGGTTCGTAGGGACAGGGGATCCCCTCCACTTT. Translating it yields CAWGRFVGTGDPLHF.

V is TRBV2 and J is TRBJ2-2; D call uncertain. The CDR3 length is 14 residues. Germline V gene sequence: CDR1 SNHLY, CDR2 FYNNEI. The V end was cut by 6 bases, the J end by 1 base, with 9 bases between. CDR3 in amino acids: CASRSYLNTGELFF. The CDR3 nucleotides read TGTGCCAGCAGGAGCTACCTGAACACCGGGGAGCTGTTTTTT.

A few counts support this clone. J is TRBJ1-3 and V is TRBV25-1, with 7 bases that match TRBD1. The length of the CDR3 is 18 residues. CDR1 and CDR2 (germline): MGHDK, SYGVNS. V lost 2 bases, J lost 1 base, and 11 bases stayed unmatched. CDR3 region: CASSEPPRGTLSGNTIYF. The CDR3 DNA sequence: TGTGCCAGCAGTGAACCTCCCAGGGGGACACTTTCTGGAAACACCATATATTTT.

The CDR3 reads CASSPTGSTDTQYF. The CDR3 region has the DNA TGTGCCAGCAGTCCGACGGGCAGCACAGATACGCAGTATTTT. The V and J genes are TRBV6-1 and TRBJ2-3, with D unresolved. V lost 5 bases and J 0 bases, leaving 9 bases between the germline ends. The CDR3 length is 14 residues. The germline V gene encodes CDR1 MNHNS and CDR2 SASEGT.

This CDR3 is CASQKVWLDEKLFF. DNA of the CDR3: TGTGCCAGCCAGAAGGTCTGGTTGGATGAAAAACTGTTTTTT. This rearrangement joins TRBV2 to TRBJ1-4; no clear D. Germline V CDR1 and CDR2: SNHLY, FYNNEI. The CDR3 is 14 residues long. The germline V and J ends were trimmed by 8 bases and 6 bases, with 16 bases remaining between them.

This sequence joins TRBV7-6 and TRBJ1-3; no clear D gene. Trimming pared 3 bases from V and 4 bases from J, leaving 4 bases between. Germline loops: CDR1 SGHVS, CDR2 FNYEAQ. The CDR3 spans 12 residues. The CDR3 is CASSLTGNTIYF. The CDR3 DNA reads TGTGCCAGCAGCTTGACCGGAAACACCATATATTTT.